The present T cell receptor (beta chain) was sequenced within a study of T cell responses to AZD1222 COVID-19 vaccine. Here immunoSEQ multiplex PCR was the method, and the copy in TCRdb shows in-frame clones only, minus some. The data hold roughly 110,000 clones, with around 93% observed a single time. V lost 5 bases to trimming and J lost 7 bases; unmatched junction nucleotides: 7. CDR1 LGHDT and CDR2 YNNKEL come from the germline V gene (reference sequence). CDR3 size: 13 residues. The sequence derives from an adult who received the AZD1222 COVID-19 vaccine. V gene TRBV3-1 (or the pseudogene TRBV3-2) combines with J gene TRBJ2-7, with 8 bases matching TRBD1. The sample consisted of peripheral blood, taken 28 days after the second AZD1222 dose. CDR3 sequence (DNA): TGTGCCAGCAGCTCTCGGGACAGGACAGAGCAGTACTTC. Its protein is CASSSRDRTEQYF.